Detailed here is one T cell receptor (beta chain). This entry belongs to a study of cytomegalovirus exposure and HLA in healthy donors. The CDR3 has 14 amino acids. PCR primers comprised 60 Vbeta and 13 Jbeta primers. TCRdb keeps only in-frame clones here, not all; method: immunoSEQ multiplex PCR. The sample yields some 99,000 clones, 76% seen once. This TCR was sampled from a woman between 45 and 60 years old in good health and CMV-seropositive. The V and J genes are TRBV21-1 and TRBJ2-7; the table's D gene call, TRBD1, was not cross checked with the DNA. TRBV21-1 has pseudogene status. The sample comprised PBMCs. In DNA, the CDR3 is TGTGCCCTCACAATAGGGGGACAGGGCTACGAGCAGTACTTC. Amino acids: CALTIGGQGYEQYF.